This T cell receptor beta chain was recorded in a study of cytomegalovirus exposure and HLA in healthy donors. Study findings and constraints: There were some public TCRs occurring in many donors, but most TCR sequences were rare. An assumption of roughly uniform sequencing depth across donors underlay the presence/absence analyses. For most TCR beta V segments, an earlier analysis put the productive rate at about 90% or about 30% of the time. Later, TCR association rates were found to vary by HLA locus, highest for DRB1 and lowest for HLA-C.

This CDR3 contains 10 residues. Germline V CDR1 and CDR2: SEHNR, FQNEAQ (reference sequence). V was pared by 10 bases and J by 15 bases, with 17 bases between. The study ran its PCR with 60 Vbeta and 13 Jbeta primers. Assay used: immunoSEQ multiplex PCR; TCRdb lists only in-frame clones, some missing. The sample carries 80,000 to 100,000 clones, roughly 86% recorded once. On this clone: Its antigen is as yet unknown.

The TCR originated in a human donor in good health. The chain is built from TRBV7-9 and TRBJ2-3, with D tentatively TRBD1 (7 bases). Source material: PBMCs. The CDR3: CATPGDRAYF. The CDR3 DNA is TGTGCCACCCCGGGAGACAGGGCCTATTTT. Full variable domain (remainder filled in from reference TRBV7-9 and TRBJ2-3): DTGVSQNPRHKITKRGQNVTFRCDPISEHNRLYWYRQTLGQGPEFLTYFQNEAQLEKSRLLSDRFSAERPKGSFSTLEIQRTEQGDSAMYLCATPGDRAYFGPGTRLTVL.